A selection of T cell receptor beta chains follows, all from one sample in a study of blood T cells in healthy people across ages. TCRdb re-derived calls from the 5' RACE reads in MiXCR, one entry per CDR3 protein. The sample has fewer than 950,000 distinct CDR3 sequences; about 37% are singletons. The sequencing input was blood. Receptors were obtained from a man younger than 30 in good health. CDR3s include the opening cysteine and the closing phenylalanine or tryptophan. The order of the fields is J gene, V gene, clone size, CDR3 protein. Clone size is stated in some rows and not others, as once, few, many or a class when expanded.

J gene: TRBJ1-2; V gene: TRBV20-1; clone size: few; CDR3 protein: CSASDTGGAVGYGYTF
J gene: TRBJ1-5; V gene: TRBV7-9; clone size: .; CDR3 protein: CASSLDRVGYQPQHF
J gene: TRBJ2-5; V gene: TRBV6-2/TRBV6-3; clone size: .; CDR3 protein: CASSSLRGRRETQYF
J gene: TRBJ2-4; V gene: TRBV5-6; clone size: few; CDR3 protein: CASSLDTVKNIQYF
J gene: TRBJ2-5; V gene: TRBV20-1; clone size: many; CDR3 protein: CSANKVGPSQETQYF
J gene: TRBJ1-1; V gene: TRBV29-1; clone size: .; CDR3 protein: CSVDSRQGIKTEAFF
J gene: TRBJ2-1; V gene: TRBV12-3/TRBV12-4; clone size: many; CDR3 protein: CASTQRNSPYNEQFF
J gene: TRBJ1-1; V gene: TRBV30; clone size: .; CDR3 protein: CAWRQQGSLNTEAFF
J gene: TRBJ1-5; V gene: TRBV5-8; clone size: many; CDR3 protein: CASSLDYSNQPQHF
J gene: TRBJ2-1; V gene: TRBV12-3/TRBV12-4; clone size: .; CDR3 protein: CASSRFGTGVYDEQFF
J gene: TRBJ1-4; V gene: TRBV7-2; clone size: .; CDR3 protein: CASSSYDGDEKLFF
J gene: TRBJ2-4; V gene: TRBV5-1; clone size: many; CDR3 protein: CASSEGNKNIQYF
J gene: TRBJ2-1; V gene: TRBV2; clone size: .; CDR3 protein: CASRETGAALNEQFF
J gene: TRBJ1-5; V gene: TRBV6-6; clone size: .; CDR3 protein: CASSSEGGLGNQPQHF
J gene: TRBJ2-7; V gene: TRBV4-2; clone size: few; CDR3 protein: CASSQDAPAEQYF
J gene: TRBJ2-1; V gene: TRBV19; clone size: few; CDR3 protein: CASSSRLAGGPLEQFF
J gene: TRBJ2-5; V gene: TRBV12-3/TRBV12-4; clone size: few; CDR3 protein: CASSLRRVGETQYF
J gene: TRBJ2-1; V gene: TRBV19; clone size: .; CDR3 protein: CASSWASGGYEQFF
J gene: TRBJ2-3; V gene: TRBV29-1; clone size: once; CDR3 protein: CGAQKTDTQYF
J gene: TRBJ2-5; V gene: TRBV29-1; clone size: many; CDR3 protein: CSGSEGSAETQYF
J gene: TRBJ2-7; V gene: TRBV7-2; clone size: .; CDR3 protein: CASSLSGSGEQYF
J gene: TRBJ2-2; V gene: TRBV4-3; clone size: few; CDR3 protein: CASSPRGGELFF
J gene: TRBJ2-7; V gene: TRBV9; clone size: .; CDR3 protein: CASSVGAGQTDEQYF
J gene: TRBJ2-7; V gene: TRBV20-1; clone size: many; CDR3 protein: CSARGLAGSYEQYF
J gene: TRBJ2-7; V gene: TRBV7-2; clone size: few; CDR3 protein: CASSLHPWADEQYF
J gene: TRBJ2-5; V gene: TRBV7-2; clone size: .; CDR3 protein: CASSLERGAQYF
J gene: TRBJ1-6; V gene: TRBV6-5; clone size: .; CDR3 protein: CASSSWTGNYNSPLHF
J gene: TRBJ2-7; V gene: TRBV13; clone size: .; CDR3 protein: CASSQNLNYEQYF
J gene: TRBJ1-2; V gene: TRBV20-1; clone size: .; CDR3 protein: CSAPSEAHYGYTF
J gene: TRBJ2-3; V gene: TRBV7-9; clone size: many; CDR3 protein: CASSLIRLAGDTQYF
J gene: .; V gene: TRBV20-1; clone size: once; CDR3 protein: CSARDRGRQSPRSYNEQYF
J gene: TRBJ2-1; V gene: TRBV5-1; clone size: few; CDR3 protein: CASSFRGPGDEQFF
J gene: TRBJ1-5; V gene: TRBV29-1; clone size: .; CDR3 protein: CSVEEDSNQPQHF
J gene: TRBJ2-3; V gene: TRBV29-1; clone size: .; CDR3 protein: CSSTGWQSSTDTQYF
J gene: TRBJ1-2; V gene: TRBV18; clone size: .; CDR3 protein: CASSPPDRVYGYTF